At least ten counts were recorded for the clone carrying this T cell receptor beta chain. Its target is not known. The data were taken from a study of T cells after posttransplantation cyclophosphamide. Notes on the study in general: Later post-transplant blood repertoires were often dominated by donor CD8+ memory clones.

Using immunoSEQ multiplex PCR, the repertoire was profiled, and TCRdb retains in-frame clones only, with some absent. The profile covers under 25,000 clones, none occurring a single time. On the day of bone marrow donation, the related graft donor provided peripheral blood. The sequence was obtained from an older woman in good health, CMV-negative, and a related stem cell transplant donor. Sample: PBMCs.

CDR3 residues: CASSRYRGGNQPQHF. The CDR3 nucleotides are TGCGCCAGCAGCCGCTACAGGGGTGGCAATCAGCCCCAGCATTTT. V usage is TRBV4-3 and J usage is TRBJ1-5, with 7 bases fitting TRBD1. This CDR3 is built from 15 residues. The germline CDR1 and CDR2 sequences are LGHNA and YSLEER. V shed 4 bases, J shed 2 bases, and the junction held 5 bases outside the gene matches.